This is a list of T cell receptor beta chains from one sample in a study of blood T cell repertoires in COVID-19. The table came from immunoSEQ multiplex PCR; TCRdb's copy has only in-frame clones and leaves some out. This table holds under 85,000 clones, roughly 84% found once. The sequencing input was peripheral blood. These receptors were obtained from a man aged 50 or older with acute or convalescent COVID-19. Each CDR3 is given without its conserved first and last residue.

j_call v_call cdr3_aa
TRBJ1-2 TRBV29-1 SVLGTGPTNYGYT
TRBJ1-6 TRBV29-1 SVKDSSYNSPLH
TRBJ2-7 TRBV7-9 ASSLGTAEQY
TRBJ1-4 TRBV9 ASNNPDRGDEKLF
TRBJ2-7 TRBV28 ASSPQQAGIYEQY
TRBJ2-5 TRBV5-6 ASSGGQRQETQY
TRBJ1-2 TRBV9 ASSVDSYGYT
TRBJ2-6 TRBV9 ASNRGVSGANVLT
TRBJ2-7 TRBV12-3/TRBV12-4 ASSSAGPYEQY
TRBJ1-2 TRBV19 ASSLGAGALTGYT
TRBJ1-6 TRBV10-3 AISESRDSGSPLH
TRBJ2-7 TRBV10-3 ASSWEAGQYEQY
TRBJ1-1 TRBV6-5 ASREGHTEAF
TRBJ1-1 TRBV5-4 ASSFQVNTEAF
TRBJ2-2 TRBV7-9 ASSRDWNTGELF
TRBJ1-5 TRBV7-8 ASSPTGGSGQPQH
TRBJ2-7 TRBV5-4 ASSYGLNYEQY
TRBJ1-2 TRBV14 ASSQEGAGGLDYGYT
TRBJ1-1 TRBV5-1 ASSFQGTGGTEAF
TRBJ2-3 TRBV7-2 ASSLAVLEDTQY
TRBJ1-2 TRBV27 ASSLRTGRESYT
TRBJ2-1 TRBV18 ASSPPQELYNEQF
TRBJ2-2 TRBV7-3 ASSPPGGLGTGELF
TRBJ1-3 TRBV30 AWSGNRHSGNTIY
TRBJ2-7 TRBV18 ASSIDKNEQY
TRBJ2-2 TRBV7-9 ASSLQGSGELF
TRBJ2-7 TRBV11-3 ASSLDRTQQY
TRBJ2-7 TRBV7-2 ASSFGDTFYEQY